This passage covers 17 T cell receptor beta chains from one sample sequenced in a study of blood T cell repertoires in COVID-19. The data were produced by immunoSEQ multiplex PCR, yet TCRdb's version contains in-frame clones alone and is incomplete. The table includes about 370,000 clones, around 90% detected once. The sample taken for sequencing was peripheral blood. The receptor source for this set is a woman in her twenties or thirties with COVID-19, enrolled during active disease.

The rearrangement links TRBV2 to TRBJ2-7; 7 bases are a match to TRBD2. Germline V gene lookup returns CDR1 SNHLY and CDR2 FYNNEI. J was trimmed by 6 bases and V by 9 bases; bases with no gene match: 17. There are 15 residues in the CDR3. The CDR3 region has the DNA TGTGCCAGTGGGGGGGATGGGGCGGAACCTGGCGAGCAGTACTTC. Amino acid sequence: CASGGDGAEPGEQYF.

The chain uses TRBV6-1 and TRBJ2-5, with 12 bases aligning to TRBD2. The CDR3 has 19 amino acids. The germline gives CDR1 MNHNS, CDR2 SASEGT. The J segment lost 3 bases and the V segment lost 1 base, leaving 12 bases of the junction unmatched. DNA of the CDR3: TGTGCCAGCAGTGAAGAGAGGGTGCAAACTAGCGGGAGGAAAGAGACCCAGTACTTC. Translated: CASSEERVQTSGRKETQYF.

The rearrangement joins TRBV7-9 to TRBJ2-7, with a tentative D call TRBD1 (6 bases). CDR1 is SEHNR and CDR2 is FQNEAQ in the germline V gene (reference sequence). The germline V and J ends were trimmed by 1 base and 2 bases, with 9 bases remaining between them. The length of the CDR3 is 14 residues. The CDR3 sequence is CASSLESGAYEQYF. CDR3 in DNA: TGTGCCAGCAGCTTAGAATCAGGGGCCTACGAGCAGTACTTC.

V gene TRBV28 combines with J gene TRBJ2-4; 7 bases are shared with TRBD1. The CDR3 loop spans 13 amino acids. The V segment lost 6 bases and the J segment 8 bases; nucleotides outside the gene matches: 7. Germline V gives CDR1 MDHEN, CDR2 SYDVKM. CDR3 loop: CASSRQGIDIQYF. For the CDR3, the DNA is TGTGCCAGCAGCAGACAGGGAATCGACATTCAGTACTTC.

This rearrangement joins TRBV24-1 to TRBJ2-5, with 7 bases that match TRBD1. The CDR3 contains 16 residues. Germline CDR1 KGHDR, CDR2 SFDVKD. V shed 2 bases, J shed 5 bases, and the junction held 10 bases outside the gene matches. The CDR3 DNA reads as TGTGCCACCAGTGATTCCTTTGACAGGGACGGGGAGACCCAGTACTTC. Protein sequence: CATSDSFDRDGETQYF.

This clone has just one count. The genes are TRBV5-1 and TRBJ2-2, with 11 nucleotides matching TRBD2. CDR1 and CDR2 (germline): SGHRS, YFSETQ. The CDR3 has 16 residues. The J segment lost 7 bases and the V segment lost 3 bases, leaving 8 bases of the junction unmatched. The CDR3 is CASSWTTSGADGELFF. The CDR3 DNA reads TGCGCCAGCAGCTGGACGACTAGCGGGGCTGACGGGGAGCTGTTTTTT. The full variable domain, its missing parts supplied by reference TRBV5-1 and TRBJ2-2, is KAGVTQTPRYLIKTRGQQVTLSCSPISGHRSVSWYQQTPGQGLQFLFEYFSETQRNKGNFPGRFSGRQFSNSRSEMNVSTLELGDSALYLCASSWTTSGADGELFFGEGSRLTVL.

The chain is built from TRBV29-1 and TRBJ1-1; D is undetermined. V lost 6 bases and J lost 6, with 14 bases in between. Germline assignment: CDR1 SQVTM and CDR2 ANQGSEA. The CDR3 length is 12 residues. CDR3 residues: CSVHTYSSEAFF. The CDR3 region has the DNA TGCAGCGTCCACACTTACAGTTCTGAAGCTTTCTTT.

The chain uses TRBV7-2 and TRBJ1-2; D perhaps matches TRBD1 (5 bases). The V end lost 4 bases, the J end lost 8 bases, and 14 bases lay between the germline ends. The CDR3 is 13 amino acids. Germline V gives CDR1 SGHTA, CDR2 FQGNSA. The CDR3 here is CASSSRDFRGYTF. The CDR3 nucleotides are TGTGCCAGCAGCTCCAGGGATTTCCGCGGCTACACCTTC.

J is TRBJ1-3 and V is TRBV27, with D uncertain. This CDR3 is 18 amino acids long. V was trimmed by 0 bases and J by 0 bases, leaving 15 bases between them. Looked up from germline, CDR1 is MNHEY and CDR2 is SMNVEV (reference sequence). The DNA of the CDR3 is TGTGCCAGCAGTTTATCGAGGGCAGCCTTTCTCTCTGGAAACACCATATATTTT. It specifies CASSLSRAAFLSGNTIYF.

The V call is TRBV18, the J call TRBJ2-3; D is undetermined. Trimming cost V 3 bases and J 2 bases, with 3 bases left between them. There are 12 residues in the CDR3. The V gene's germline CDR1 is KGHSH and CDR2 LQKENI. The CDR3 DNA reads TGTGCCAGCTCACCCTACACAGATACGCAGTATTTT. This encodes CASSPYTDTQYF. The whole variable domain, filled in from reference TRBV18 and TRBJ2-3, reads NAGVMQNPRHLVRRRGQEARLRCSPMKGHSHVYWYRQLPEEGLKFMVYLQKENIIDESGMPKERFSAEFPKEGPSILRIQQVVRGDSAAYFCASSPYTDTQYFGPGTRLTVL.

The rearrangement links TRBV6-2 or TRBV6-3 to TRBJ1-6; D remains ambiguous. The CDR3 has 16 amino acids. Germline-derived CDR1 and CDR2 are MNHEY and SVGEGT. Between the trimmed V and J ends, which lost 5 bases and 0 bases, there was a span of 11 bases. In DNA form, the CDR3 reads TGTGCCAGCAGTGACCCGAGGAGCTCCTATAATTCACCCCTCCACTTT. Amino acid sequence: CASSDPRSSYNSPLHF.

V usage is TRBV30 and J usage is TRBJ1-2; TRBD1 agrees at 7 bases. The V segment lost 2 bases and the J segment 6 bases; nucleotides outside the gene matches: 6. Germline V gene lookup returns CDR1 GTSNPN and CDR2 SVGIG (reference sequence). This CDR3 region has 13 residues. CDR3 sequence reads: CAWSTGEVNGYTF. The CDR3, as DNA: TGTGCCTGGAGTACAGGGGAGGTCAATGGCTACACCTTC.

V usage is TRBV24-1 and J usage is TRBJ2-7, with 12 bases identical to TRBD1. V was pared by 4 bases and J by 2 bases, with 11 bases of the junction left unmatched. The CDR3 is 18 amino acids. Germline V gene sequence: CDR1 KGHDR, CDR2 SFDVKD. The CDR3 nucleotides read TGTGCCACCAGTGACCCCAGCCGTGGGACAGGGGGCGCCTACGAGCAGTACTTC. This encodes CATSDPSRGTGGAYEQYF.

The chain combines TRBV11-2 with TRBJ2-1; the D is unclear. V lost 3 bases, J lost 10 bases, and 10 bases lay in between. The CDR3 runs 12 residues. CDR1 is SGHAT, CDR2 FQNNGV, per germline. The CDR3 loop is CASSFGRHEQFF. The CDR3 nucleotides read TGTGCCAGCAGCTTTGGGCGACACGAGCAGTTCTTC. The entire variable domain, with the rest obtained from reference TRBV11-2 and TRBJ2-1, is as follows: EAGVAQSPRYKIIEKRQSVAFWCNPISGHATLYWYQQILGQGPKLLIQFQNNGVVDDSQLPKDRFSAERLKGVDSTLKIQPAKLEDSAVYLCASSFGRHEQFFGPGTRLTVL.

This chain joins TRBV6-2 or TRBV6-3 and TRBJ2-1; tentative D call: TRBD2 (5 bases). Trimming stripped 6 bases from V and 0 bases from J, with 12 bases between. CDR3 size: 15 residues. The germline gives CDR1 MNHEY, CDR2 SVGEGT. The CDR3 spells CASSLEGPSYNEQFF. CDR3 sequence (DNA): TGTGCCAGCAGCTTAGAGGGTCCCTCCTACAATGAGCAGTTCTTC.

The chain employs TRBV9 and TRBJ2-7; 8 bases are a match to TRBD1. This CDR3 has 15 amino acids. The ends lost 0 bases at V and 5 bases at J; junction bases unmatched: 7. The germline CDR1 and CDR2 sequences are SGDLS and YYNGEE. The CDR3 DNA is TGTGCCAGCAGCGTAGGCAGGGGGCGCGAGAACGAGCAGTACTTC. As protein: CASSVGRGRENEQYF. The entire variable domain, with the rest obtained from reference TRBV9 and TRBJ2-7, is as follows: DSGVTQTPKHLITATGQRVTLRCSPRSGDLSVYWYQQSLDQGLQFLIQYYNGEERAKGNILERFSAQQFPDLHSELNLSSLELGDSALYFCASSVGRGRENEQYFGPGTRLTVT.

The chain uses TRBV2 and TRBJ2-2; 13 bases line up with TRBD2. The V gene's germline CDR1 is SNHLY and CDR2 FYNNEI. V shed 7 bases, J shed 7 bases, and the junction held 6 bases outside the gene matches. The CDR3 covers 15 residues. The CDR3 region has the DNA TGTGCCAGCACCCCGGGACTAGCGGGAAGCGGGGAGCTGTTTTTT. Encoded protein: CASTPGLAGSGELFF.